These T cell receptor beta chains were read from a single sample in a study of T-cell memory formation after mild COVID-19. TCRdb re-analysed the 5' RACE reads in MiXCR, keeping a single row per CDR3 protein. The repertoire holds about 160,000 distinct CDR3 sequences, with about 28% as singletons. Sequencing was carried out using PBMCs or a T cell subset sorted from them (not recorded which). Receptors were obtained from an adult woman who had mild COVID-19 (a few samples of this study predate the infection). Cell type and time point are not known. Both conserved end residues are part of each CDR3. The order of the fields is J gene, D gene, CDR3 length, clone size, V gene, CDR3 DNA, CDR3 protein. The D gene is left open where the match is weak. Clone size, where shown, is once, few, many, or a class for clones that have expanded.

>TRBJ2-2|TRBD2|17|few|TRBV4-2
TGTGCCAGCAGCCGCGTCGGACTAGCGGAAGACACCGGGGAGCTGTTTTTT
CASSRVGLAEDTGELFF
>TRBJ1-6|NA|13|few|TRBV15
TGTGCCACCAGCAGAGAAAGGGTTTCACCCCTCCACTTT
CATSRERVSPLHF
>TRBJ2-3|TRBD1|16|NA|TRBV5-1
TGCGCCAGCAGCTCCCAGGCAGGGGGCCTGACAGATACGCAGTATTTT
CASSSQAGGLTDTQYF
>TRBJ2-1|TRBD2|14|NA|TRBV29-1
TGCAGCGTTTTACCGGGACTAGCGGGACCCCAGCAGTTCTTC
CSVLPGLAGPQQFF
>TRBJ1-2|NA|15|NA|TRBV15
TGTGCCACCAGCAGAGATCTGGCCCAGACCTATGGCTACACCTTC
CATSRDLAQTYGYTF
>TRBJ2-5|TRBD2|15|few|TRBV25-1
TGTGCCAGCAGTGATGAGGGAGGGAGGCAAGAGACCCAGTACTTC
CASSDEGGRQETQYF
>TRBJ2-3|TRBD2|16|NA|TRBV12-3/TRBV12-4
TGTGCCAGCAGTTCCGGACTAGCGGGAGTCCCGGATACGCAGTATTTT
CASSSGLAGVPDTQYF
>TRBJ2-7|NA|15|few|TRBV7-2
TGTGCCAGCAGCTTAGGACGCGGCTCCGCCTACGAGCAGTACTTC
CASSLGRGSAYEQYF
>TRBJ2-3|TRBD2|13|few|TRBV29-1
TGCAGCGAAATGACTAGCGGCACAGATACGCAGTATTTT
CSEMTSGTDTQYF
>TRBJ2-1|TRBD2|17|NA|TRBV4-3
TGCGCCAGCAGTCCGAGCGTAAGCGGGATGACATACAATGAGCAGTTCTTC
CASSPSVSGMTYNEQFF
>TRBJ1-5|TRBD1|16|NA|TRBV7-9
TGTGCCAGCAGCTTGACCGGGACAGGGTACAATCAGCCCCAGCATTTT
CASSLTGTGYNQPQHF
>TRBJ1-6|NA|17|NA|TRBV3-1
TGTGCCAGCAGCCAAGGACAGGTTAGGTCCTATAATTCACCCCTCCACTTT
CASSQGQVRSYNSPLHF
>TRBJ1-5|NA|12|NA|TRBV7-2
TGTGCCAGCAGCTCCAATAATCAGCCCCAGCATTTT
CASSSNNQPQHF
>TRBJ2-7|TRBD1|13|few|TRBV27
TGTGCCAGCAGGCGGGACAGGGGTTACGAGCAGTACTTC
CASRRDRGYEQYF
>TRBJ1-1|NA|15|NA|TRBV7-3
TGTGCCAGCAGCCCCACCGGGACACGGCCAACTGAAGCTTTCTTT
CASSPTGTRPTEAFF
>TRBJ2-7|TRBD2|17|many|TRBV7-9
TGTGCCAGCAGCTTAGGAGGACTAGCGGGGTGGTCCTACGAGCAGTACTTC
CASSLGGLAGWSYEQYF
>TRBJ2-3|TRBD1|18|NA|TRBV20-1
TGCAGTGCTAGAGGCCTACCTTTGCCGGGACAGGGGGAAGATACGCAGTATTTT
CSARGLPLPGQGEDTQYF
>TRBJ2-7|NA|15|few|TRBV7-7
TGTGCCAGCAGCCCAATAACAGGGTTATCCTACGAGCAGTACTTC
CASSPITGLSYEQYF
>TRBJ2-1|NA|15|NA|TRBV4-1
TGCGCCAGCAGCCTAGAGTACCACTCCTACAATGAGCAGTTCTTC
CASSLEYHSYNEQFF
>TRBJ2-3|NA|16|NA|TRBV4-3
TGCGCCAGCAGCCAAGGCCCTTCCCGGGGGACAGATACGCAGTATTTT
CASSQGPSRGTDTQYF
>TRBJ2-3|NA|16|NA|TRBV4-1
TGCGCCAGCAGCCTTGAAGGACTAAAATTTGCAGATACGCAGTATTTT
CASSLEGLKFADTQYF
>TRBJ2-5|NA|14|few|TRBV4-2
TGTGCCAGCAGCCAAGATCTTACCCCGGAGACCCAGTACTTC
CASSQDLTPETQYF
>TRBJ2-7|TRBD2|15|NA|TRBV5-4
TGTGCCAGCAGTGATCCGAGCGGGGGGGCCTACGAGCAGTACTTC
CASSDPSGGAYEQYF
>TRBJ2-7|TRBD1|13|few|TRBV3-1
TGTGCCAGCAGCCAAGCCAGGGGGTACGAGCAGTACTTC
CASSQARGYEQYF
>TRBJ2-1|NA|13|few|TRBV6-6
TGTGCCAGCAGTTACTTACAAAACCTTGAGCAGTTCTTC
CASSYLQNLEQFF
>TRBJ2-1|NA|14|NA|TRBV3-1
TGTGCCAGCAGCCAAGTAACTAGTAGGAATGAGCAGTTCTTC
CASSQVTSRNEQFF
>TRBJ1-1|NA|11|NA|TRBV12-3/TRBV12-4
TGTGCCAGCAGTCCTCGTGGGGAAGCTTTCTTT
CASSPRGEAFF
>TRBJ2-7|NA|14|few|TRBV3-1
TGTGCCAGCAGCCAAGAAGCCAACTCCTACGAGCAGTACTTC
CASSQEANSYEQYF
>TRBJ2-7|TRBD1|14|few|TRBV5-5
TGTGCCAGCAGCTTGGTGTACAGGGGGATCGAGCAGTACTTC
CASSLVYRGIEQYF
>TRBJ2-7|NA|12|NA|TRBV10-3
TGTGCCATCAGTGGGGACACCCACGAGCAGTACTTC
CAISGDTHEQYF
>TRBJ2-7|TRBD1|17|NA|TRBV7-8
TGTGCCAGCAGCTTAGCTCGCACCGGGACAGGGGGCTACGAGCAGTACTTC
CASSLARTGTGGYEQYF
>TRBJ2-3|NA|15|few|TRBV7-3
TGTGCCAGCAGCTTAGGACCGGGTTTCACAGATACGCAGTATTTT
CASSLGPGFTDTQYF
>TRBJ2-7|TRBD2|16|few|TRBV7-2
TGTGCCAGCAGCTTAGTCGGGCTAGCGGGAGGGCCCGAGCAGTACTTC
CASSLVGLAGGPEQYF
>TRBJ2-2|NA|10|NA|TRBV29-1
TGCAGCGTTTCAACCGGGGAGCTGTTTTTT
CSVSTGELFF
>TRBJ2-3|NA|12|NA|TRBV4-1
TGCGCCAGCAGCCCGCAGTCAGATACGCAGTATTTT
CASSPQSDTQYF
>TRBJ2-1|TRBD2|20|few|TRBV5-1
TGCGCCAGCAGCTTGGCTAGCGGGAGGGATTACTTTAGCTCCTACAATGAGCAGTTCTTC
CASSLASGRDYFSSYNEQFF
>TRBJ2-7|TRBD1|15|NA|TRBV9
TGTGCCAGCAGCGTAGCCGGACAGGGGTACAACGAGCAGTACTTC
CASSVAGQGYNEQYF
>TRBJ1-4|NA|13|NA|TRBV5-1
TGCGCCAGCCGCGGTCCAGGGTATGAAAAACTGTTTTTT
CASRGPGYEKLFF
>TRBJ2-3|NA|14|NA|TRBV6-2/TRBV6-3
TGTGCCAGCAGTGGGCTAACGCCCACAGATACGCAGTATTTT
CASSGLTPTDTQYF
>TRBJ1-1|NA|14|NA|TRBV5-1
TGCGCCAGCAGCGAGGGTTTATCGGGCACTGAAGCTTTCTTT
CASSEGLSGTEAFF
>TRBJ2-2|NA|15|NA|TRBV5-1
TGCGCCAGCAGCCAGACTACGGGGAGCACCGGGGAGCTGTTTTTT
CASSQTTGSTGELFF
>TRBJ2-1|NA|13|few|TRBV7-3
TGTGCCAGCAGCCCCCGGACAGACAATGAGCAGTTCTTC
CASSPRTDNEQFF
>TRBJ1-6|NA|14|few|TRBV20-1
TGCAGTGCTAGAGATCCCAGGGCAGGGACACCCCTCCACTTT
CSARDPRAGTPLHF
>TRBJ2-3|NA|16|NA|TRBV7-2
TGTGCCAGCAGCTTAGCCCTCCAGCGTAGTATAGATACGCAGTATTTT
CASSLALQRSIDTQYF
>TRBJ1-2|NA|13|few|TRBV7-8
TGTGCCAGCAGCTTCGGGGGGGGCTATGGCTACACCTTC
CASSFGGGYGYTF